Included here is one TCR beta chain sequence, with context. Its target is unknown. This entry is derived from a study of T-cell reconstitution after alpha-beta-depleted transplantation in children. Findings and limits, study-wide: Surviving recipient T cells and intrathymic progenitors accounted for some patients' high TCRbeta diversity at day 60. Where alpha-beta T cells came from about two months after transplant was reportedly several hundred expanded graft clones. T-cell counts and diversity at one year following transplant were attributed mainly to newly produced T cells.

A library of TCRbeta sequences, prepared with unique molecular identifiers, was generated. TCRdb itself ran the PCR reads through MiXCR, one entry per CDR3 protein. This table has hundreds of thousands of distinct CDR3 sequences, roughly a quarter appearing once. With 6 bases clipped from V and 3 bases from J, the junction kept 0 bases outside the gene matches. Looked up from germline, CDR1 is DFQATT and CDR2 is SNEGSKA (reference sequence). This CDR3 region has 13 residues. This chain connects TRBV20-1 to TRBJ2-5, with TRBD2 matching over 14 bases. Sequences were derived from PBMCs, mostly from graft donor cells, sampled 360 days after TCRalphabeta/CD19-depleted stem cell transplant. This clonotype originated in a female patient aged 2-10 years who had a stem cell transplant for congenital amegakaryocytic thrombocytopenia, so the T cells may come from the graft donor. The CDR3 loop is CSAGLAGEETQYF. The CDR3 nucleotides are TGCAGTGCGGGACTAGCGGGAGAAGAGACCCAGTACTTC.